This TCR beta chain was sequenced for a study of blood T cell repertoires in COVID-19 (dated by TCRdb to 2020 to 2021). In the study overall: Collaborator samples came from the United States, Italy and Spain and covered acute and convalescent phases of COVID-19. The prospective study material was composed of cDNA or gDNA derived from T cells, B-cell-depleted T cells, or PBMCs. Sample metadata almost always included a de-identified subject ID, COVID-19 status, age in years and sex. The repertoires were released in a freely available public database intended as a resource for research on the immune response to SARS-CoV-2. The samples were drawn from the first 160 participants of the ongoing ImmuneRACE study and from under 1,500 subjects provided by 6 global collaborators. Where HLA class I and class II types were available, the types were taken from metadata supplied by the sample provider, not from assay-based typing. The dataset comprised deeply sampled blood TCRbeta repertoires from subjects exposed to, actively infected with, or recovered from COVID-19. Broader findings and caveats from the paper: How much clinical and demographic metadata was included differed by source and by participant, and the metadata was provided uncurated.

CDR1 and CDR2, looked up from the germline V gene, are MNHEY and SVGAGI. V has 6 bases trimmed and J has 6 bases trimmed; junction bases matching no gene number 7. There are 14 amino acids in the CDR3, from cysteine to phenylalanine inclusive. Left in the record is the CDR3 DNA by itself, 42 bases read in frame from the first base. Whole blood was collected in K2EDTA tubes by collaborating institutions according to the institutions' own protocols. For TCRbeta analysis, collaborators shipped samples as frozen whole blood, isolated PBMCs, or DNA extracted from either of those sample types. TCRbeta CDR3 regions were amplified from genomic DNA using the immunoSEQ Assay, a bias-controlled multiplex PCR. The study's processing was this. The number of nucleated cells in each sample was estimated by amplification of reference gene primers within the assay. To quantify the absolute abundance of each unique TCRbeta CDR3 rearrangement, sequence reads were collapsed and filtered. Productive Simpson clonality was computed per sample as the square root of Simpson's diversity index over productive rearrangements. The source is immuneACCESS, and TCRdb retained only in-frame sequences with V and J called. Part of the clones is not carried over; for the studies checked, unresolved V genes explain less than half of this, and the remainder is unexplained. V, J and clone size were drawn from that table, and D and trimming were deduced from the DNA. This sample gives 90,000 or so clones in total; 80% to 90% of them show up just once. Roughly 25% of the sample belongs to the ten largest clones.

Concerning this clone itself: There is no known antigen for this receptor. No much larger clone exists at a distance of one base, and base qualities are not known.

Recombination connected TRBV6-5 to TRBJ2-1; 8 central bases correspond to TRBD2. Sample: peripheral blood. The receptor's source is a man aged 55 to 69 with acute or convalescent COVID-19. The DNA is TGTGCCAGCAGACGGGGGGGCCCTCTCAATGAGCAGTTCTTC. This is translated as CASRRGGPLNEQFF.